This T cell receptor (beta chain) was observed in a study of blood T cell repertoires in COVID-19. Turning to the study itself: Samples taken during acute and convalescent COVID-19 were collected in the United States, Italy and Spain. The cDNA or gDNA used as material had been derived from T cells, B-cell-depleted T cells, or PBMCs.

In the study's own analysis: Using reference gene primer amplification, nucleated cell counts were estimated. Using immunoSEQ multiplex PCR, the repertoire was profiled, and TCRdb retains in-frame clones only, with some absent. D and trimming come from the DNA, and the V and J calls and clone size come from that table. The sample consists of approximately 300,000 clones, roughly 90% of them appearing once. The specimen sequenced was peripheral blood. The origin of this receptor is a man between 18 and 35 years old who had recovered from COVID-19.

The CDR3 DNA sequence: TGTGCCAGCAGTCGGACAGGGGAAAATTCACCCCTCCACTTT. It codes for CASSRTGENSPLHF. This sequence joins TRBV6-5 and TRBJ1-6; TRBD1 agrees at 9 bases. CDR3 size: 14 residues. The V segment lost 5 bases and the J segment 7 bases; nucleotides outside the gene matches: 3. Germline V gene sequence: CDR1 MNHEY, CDR2 SVGAGI.